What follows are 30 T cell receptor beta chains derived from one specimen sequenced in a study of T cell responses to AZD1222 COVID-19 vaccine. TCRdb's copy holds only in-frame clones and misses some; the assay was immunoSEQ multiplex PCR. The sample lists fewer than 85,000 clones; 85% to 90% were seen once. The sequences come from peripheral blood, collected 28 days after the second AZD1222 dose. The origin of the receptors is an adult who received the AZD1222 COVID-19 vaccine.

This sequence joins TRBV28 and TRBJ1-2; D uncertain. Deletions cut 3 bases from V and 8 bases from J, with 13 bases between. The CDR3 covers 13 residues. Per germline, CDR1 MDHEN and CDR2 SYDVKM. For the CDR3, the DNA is TGTGCCAGCAGTTTCCAACCAGCGGGCGGCTACACCTTC. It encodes CASSFQPAGGYTF.

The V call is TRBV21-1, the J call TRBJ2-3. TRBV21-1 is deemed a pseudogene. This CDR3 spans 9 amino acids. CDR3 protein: CARGGTQYF. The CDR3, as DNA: TGTGCCAGGGGCGGTACGCAGTATTTT.

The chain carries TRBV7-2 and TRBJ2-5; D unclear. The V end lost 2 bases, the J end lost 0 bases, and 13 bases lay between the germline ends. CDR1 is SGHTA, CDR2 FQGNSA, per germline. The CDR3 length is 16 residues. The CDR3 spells CASSLSSLGYQETQYF. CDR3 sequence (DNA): TGTGCCAGCAGCTTATCGTCGTTAGGGTACCAAGAGACCCAGTACTTC.

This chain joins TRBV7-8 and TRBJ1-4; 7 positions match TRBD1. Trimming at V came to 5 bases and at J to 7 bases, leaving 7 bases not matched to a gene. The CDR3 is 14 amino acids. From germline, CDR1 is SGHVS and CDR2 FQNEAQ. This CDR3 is CASSPTGLGEKLFF. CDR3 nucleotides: TGTGCCAGCAGCCCGACAGGGTTGGGTGAAAAACTGTTTTTT.

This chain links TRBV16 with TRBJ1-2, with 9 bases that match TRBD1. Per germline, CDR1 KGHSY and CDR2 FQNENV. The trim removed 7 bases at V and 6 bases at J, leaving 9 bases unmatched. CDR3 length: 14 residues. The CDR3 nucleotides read TGTGCCAGCACAACAGGGGGCGCCTCACATGGCTACACCTTC. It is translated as CASTTGGASHGYTF.

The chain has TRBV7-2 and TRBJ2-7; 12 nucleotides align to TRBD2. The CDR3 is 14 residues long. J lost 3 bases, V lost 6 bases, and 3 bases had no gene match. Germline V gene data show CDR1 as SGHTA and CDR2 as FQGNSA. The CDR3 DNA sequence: TGTGCCAGCAGACCACTAGCGGGGGGCTACGAGCAGTACTTC. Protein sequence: CASRPLAGGYEQYF.

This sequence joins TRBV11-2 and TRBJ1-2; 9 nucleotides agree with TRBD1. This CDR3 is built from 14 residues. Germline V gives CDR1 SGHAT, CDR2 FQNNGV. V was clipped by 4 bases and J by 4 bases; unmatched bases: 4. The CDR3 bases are TGTGCCAGCAGCTCCGGACAGGGGTTCTATGGCTACACCTTC. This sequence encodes CASSSGQGFYGYTF.

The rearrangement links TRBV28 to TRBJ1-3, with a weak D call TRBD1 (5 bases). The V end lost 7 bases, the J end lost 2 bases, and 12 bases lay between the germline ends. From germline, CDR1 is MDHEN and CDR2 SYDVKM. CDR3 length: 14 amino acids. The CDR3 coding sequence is TGTGCCAGCAATGTGGGGGTACCTGGAAACACCATATATTTT. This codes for CASNVGVPGNTIYF.

For the CDR3, the DNA is TGTGCCAGCGCCCTAGGTAGCGGGAGAGACATTCAGTACTTC. Residues: CASALGSGRDIQYF. V gene TRBV7-3 combines with J gene TRBJ2-4, with TRBD2 matching 9 bases. This CDR3 is built from 14 residues. From germline, CDR1 is SGHTA and CDR2 FQGTGA. After removal of 8 bases from V and 8 bases from J, the junction contained 10 bases not matched to a gene. Full variable domain (rest looked up from reference TRBV7-3 and TRBJ2-4): GAGVSQTPSNKVTEKGKYVELRCDPISGHTALYWYRQSLGQGPEFLIYFQGTGAADDSGLPNDRFFAVRPEGSVSTLKIQRTERGDSAVYLCASALGSGRDIQYFGAGTRLSVL.

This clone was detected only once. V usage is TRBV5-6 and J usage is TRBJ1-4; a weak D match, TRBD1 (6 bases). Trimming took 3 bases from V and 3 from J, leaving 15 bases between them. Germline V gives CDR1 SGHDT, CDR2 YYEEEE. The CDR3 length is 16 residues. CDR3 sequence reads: CASSSYRTASNEKLFF. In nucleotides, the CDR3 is TGTGCCAGCAGCTCATACCGGACAGCGTCTAATGAAAAACTGTTTTTT.

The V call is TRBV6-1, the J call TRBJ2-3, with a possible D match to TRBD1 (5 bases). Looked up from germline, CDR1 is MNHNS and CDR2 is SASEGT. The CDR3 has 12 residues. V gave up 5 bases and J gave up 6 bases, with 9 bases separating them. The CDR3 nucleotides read TGTGCCAGCAGTCAGACAGCCGATACGCAGTATTTT. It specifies CASSQTADTQYF.

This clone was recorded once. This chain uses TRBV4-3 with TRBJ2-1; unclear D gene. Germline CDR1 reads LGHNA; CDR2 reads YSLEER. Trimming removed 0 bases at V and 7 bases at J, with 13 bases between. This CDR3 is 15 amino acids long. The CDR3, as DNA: TGCGCCAGCAGCCAAGACGATTCAAGGCAAAATGAGCAGTTCTTC. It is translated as CASSQDDSRQNEQFF.

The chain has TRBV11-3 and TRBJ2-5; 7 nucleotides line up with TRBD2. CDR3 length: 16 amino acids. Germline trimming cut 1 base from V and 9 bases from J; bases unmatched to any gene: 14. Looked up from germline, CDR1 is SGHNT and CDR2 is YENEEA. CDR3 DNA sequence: TGTGCCAGCAGCTTAGTGGAACCCCTAGCGGAGAGACCCCAGTACTTC. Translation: CASSLVEPLAERPQYF.

The chain's CDR3 is CASSSLAGPNTGELFF. CDR3 DNA: TGTGCCAGCAGCTCACTAGCGGGGCCGAACACCGGGGAGCTGTTTTTT. This chain uses TRBV7-3 with TRBJ2-2, with TRBD2 matching over 10 bases. This CDR3 region has 16 residues. The junction had 2 bases not matched to a gene; V was cut back by 4 bases and J by 0 bases. Germline V lookup: CDR1 SGHTA, CDR2 FQGTGA.

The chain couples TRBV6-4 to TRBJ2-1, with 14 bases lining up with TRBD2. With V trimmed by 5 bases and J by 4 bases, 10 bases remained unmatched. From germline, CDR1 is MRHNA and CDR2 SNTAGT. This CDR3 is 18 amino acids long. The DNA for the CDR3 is TGTGCCAGCAGTCCCCGGGGACTAGCGGGAGAGGGTTACAATGAGCAGTTCTTC. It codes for CASSPRGLAGEGYNEQFF.

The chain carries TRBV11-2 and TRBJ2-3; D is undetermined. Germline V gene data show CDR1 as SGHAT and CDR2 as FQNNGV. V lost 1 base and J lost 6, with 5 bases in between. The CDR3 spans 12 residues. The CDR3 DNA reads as TGTGCCAGCAGCTTAGGGTGGGATACGCAGTATTTT. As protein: CASSLGWDTQYF. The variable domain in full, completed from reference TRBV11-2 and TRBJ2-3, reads EAGVAQSPRYKIIEKRQSVAFWCNPISGHATLYWYQQILGQGPKLLIQFQNNGVVDDSQLPKDRFSAERLKGVDSTLKIQPAKLEDSAVYLCASSLGWDTQYFGPGTRLTVL.

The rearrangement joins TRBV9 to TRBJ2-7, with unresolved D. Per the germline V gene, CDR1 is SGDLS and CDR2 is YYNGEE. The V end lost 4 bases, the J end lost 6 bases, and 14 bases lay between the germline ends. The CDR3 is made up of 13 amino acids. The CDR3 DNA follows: TGTGCCAGCAGCCCGTACGAAGCCGGCGAGCAGTACGTC. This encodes CASSPYEAGEQYV.

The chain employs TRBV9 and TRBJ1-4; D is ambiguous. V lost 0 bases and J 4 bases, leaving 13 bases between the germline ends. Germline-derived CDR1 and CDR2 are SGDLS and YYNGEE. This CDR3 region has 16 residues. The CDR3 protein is CASSVGAGPSNEKLFF. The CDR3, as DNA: TGTGCCAGCAGCGTAGGGGCCGGGCCGAGTAATGAAAAACTGTTTTTT.

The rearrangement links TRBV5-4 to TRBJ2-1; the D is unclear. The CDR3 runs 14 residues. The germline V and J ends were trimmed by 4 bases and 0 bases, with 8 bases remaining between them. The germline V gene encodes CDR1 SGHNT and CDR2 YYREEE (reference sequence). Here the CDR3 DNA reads TGTGCCAGCAGCGCGCCGAGCTCCTACAATGAGCAGTTCTTC. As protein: CASSAPSSYNEQFF.

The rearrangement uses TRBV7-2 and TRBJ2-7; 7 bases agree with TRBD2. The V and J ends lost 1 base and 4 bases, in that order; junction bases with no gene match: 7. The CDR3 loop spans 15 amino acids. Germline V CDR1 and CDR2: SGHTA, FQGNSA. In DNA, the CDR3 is TGTGCCAGCAGCTTAGTGGGAGGGATTCTATACGAGCAGTACTTC. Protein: CASSLVGGILYEQYF.

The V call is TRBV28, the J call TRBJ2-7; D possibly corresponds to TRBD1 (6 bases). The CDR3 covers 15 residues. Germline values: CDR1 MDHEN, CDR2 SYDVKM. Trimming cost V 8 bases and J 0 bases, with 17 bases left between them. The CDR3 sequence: CASHRSGHPSYEQYF. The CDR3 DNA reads TGTGCCAGCCACCGGTCGGGACACCCCTCCTACGAGCAGTACTTC.

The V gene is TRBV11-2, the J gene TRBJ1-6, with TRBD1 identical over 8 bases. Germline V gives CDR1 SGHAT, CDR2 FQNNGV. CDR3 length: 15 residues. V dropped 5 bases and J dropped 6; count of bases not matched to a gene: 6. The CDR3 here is CASSTRTGRNSPLHF. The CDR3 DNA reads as TGTGCCAGCAGCACAAGGACAGGGCGTAATTCACCCCTCCACTTT.

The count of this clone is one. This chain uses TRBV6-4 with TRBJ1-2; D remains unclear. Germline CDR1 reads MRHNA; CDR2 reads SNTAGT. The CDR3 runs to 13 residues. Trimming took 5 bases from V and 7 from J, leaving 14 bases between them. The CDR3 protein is CASSSQPGTGYTF. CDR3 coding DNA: TGTGCCAGCAGTTCCCAGCCTGGCACTGGCTACACCTTC.

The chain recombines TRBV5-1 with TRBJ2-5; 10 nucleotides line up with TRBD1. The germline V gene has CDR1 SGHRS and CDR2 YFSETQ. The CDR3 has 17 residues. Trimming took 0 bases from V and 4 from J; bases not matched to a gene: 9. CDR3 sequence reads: CASSLGDRGFRGETQYF. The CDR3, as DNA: TGCGCCAGCAGCTTGGGGGACAGGGGCTTTCGGGGAGAGACCCAGTACTTC.

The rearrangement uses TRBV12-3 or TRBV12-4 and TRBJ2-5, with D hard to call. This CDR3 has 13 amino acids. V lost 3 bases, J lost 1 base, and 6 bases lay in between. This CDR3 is CASSLHSQETQYF. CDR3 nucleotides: TGTGCCAGCAGTTTGCACAGCCAAGAGACCCAGTACTTC.

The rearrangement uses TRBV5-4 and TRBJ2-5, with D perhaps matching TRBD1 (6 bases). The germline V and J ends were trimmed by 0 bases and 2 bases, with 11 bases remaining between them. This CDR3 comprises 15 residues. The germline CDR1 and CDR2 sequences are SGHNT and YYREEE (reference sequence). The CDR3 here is CASSLGGRGQETQYF. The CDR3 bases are TGTGCCAGCAGCTTGGGGGGCAGGGGTCAAGAGACCCAGTACTTC.

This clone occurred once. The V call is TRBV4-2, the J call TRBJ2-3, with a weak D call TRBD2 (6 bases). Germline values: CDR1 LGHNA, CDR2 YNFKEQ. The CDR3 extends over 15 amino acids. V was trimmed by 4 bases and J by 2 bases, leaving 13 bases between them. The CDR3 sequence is CASSPMGGTTDTQYF. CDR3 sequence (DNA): TGTGCCAGCAGCCCAATGGGGGGTACCACAGATACGCAGTATTTT.

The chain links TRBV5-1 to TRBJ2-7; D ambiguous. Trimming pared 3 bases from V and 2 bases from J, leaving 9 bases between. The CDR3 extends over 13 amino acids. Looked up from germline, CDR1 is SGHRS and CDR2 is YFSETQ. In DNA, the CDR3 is TGCGCCAGCAGCTCCGCCGGGCCCTACGAGCAGTACTTC. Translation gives CASSSAGPYEQYF.

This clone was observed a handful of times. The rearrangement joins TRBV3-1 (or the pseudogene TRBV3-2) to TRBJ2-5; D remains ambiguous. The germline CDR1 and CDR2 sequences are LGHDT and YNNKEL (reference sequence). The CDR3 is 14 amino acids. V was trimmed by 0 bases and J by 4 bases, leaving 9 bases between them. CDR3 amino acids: CASSQDHGPETQYF. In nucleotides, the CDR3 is TGTGCCAGCAGCCAAGATCACGGTCCAGAGACCCAGTACTTC.

This chain's CDR3 is CASSPVRRDMYGYTF. The CDR3 nucleotides read TGCGCCAGCAGCCCCGTCCGTCGGGACATGTATGGCTACACCTTC. V usage is TRBV5-1 and J usage is TRBJ1-2; tentatively, D is TRBD1 (6 bases). CDR1 is SGHRS and CDR2 is YFSETQ in the germline V gene. V was shortened by 4 bases and J by 5 bases, with 18 bases between the two germline ends. The CDR3 runs 15 residues.